These 8 T cell receptor beta chains were sequenced from one sample in a study of breast tumors, draining lymph nodes, adjacent tissues. Via MiXCR, TCRdb re-called the multiplex PCR reads, giving one row per CDR3 protein. Among 100,000 to 150,000 distinct CDR3 sequences listed, about 20% were seen once. Samples came from axillary lymph nodes draining the breast cancer. Source material: axillary lymph node tissue. These receptors were taken from a female donor with breast cancer. Some clones in this sample may be carry-over from other donors' samples.

This chain uses TRBV11-2 with TRBJ1-2, with D uncertain. Per germline, CDR1 SGHAT and CDR2 FQNNGV. V was trimmed by 4 bases and J by 6 bases, leaving 15 bases between them. CDR3 length: 14 amino acids. The CDR3 loop reads CASSSKKTIDGYTF. The CDR3, as DNA: TGTGCCAGCAGCTCAAAAAAGACAATCGATGGCTACACCTTC.

This clonotype was seen more than once but under ten times. This chain links TRBV7-9 with TRBJ2-2; 9 bases are shared with TRBD2. V was pared by 2 bases and J by 4 bases, with 5 bases of the junction left unmatched. CDR3 size: 16 residues. Germline loops: CDR1 SEHNR, CDR2 FQNEAQ (reference sequence). The CDR3 here is CASSLWRGGTTGELFF. As DNA, the CDR3 is TGTGCCAGCAGCTTATGGCGGGGGGGCACCACCGGGGAGCTGTTTTTT.

This clonotype occurred a few times. This chain uses TRBV4-2 with TRBJ2-3; possible D gene TRBD1, 6 bases. The CDR3 runs to 15 residues. Germline CDR1 LGHNA, CDR2 YNFKEQ. V was trimmed by 1 base and J by 6 bases, leaving 14 bases between them. CDR3 nucleotide sequence: TGTGCCAGCAGCCAAGGGTCTACAGGGTCTGATACGCAGTATTTT. It codes for CASSQGSTGSDTQYF.

This clonotype has at least ten counts. The chain recombines TRBV6-5 with TRBJ2-7; possible D gene TRBD1, 5 bases. Germline V gene lookup returns CDR1 MNHEY and CDR2 SVGAGI. The CDR3 sequence is 15 residues long. Between the trimmed V and J ends, which lost 4 bases and 5 bases, there was a span of 18 bases. The CDR3 protein is CASSLEGRGSHEQYF. The CDR3 region has the DNA TGTGCCAGCAGTTTAGAAGGAAGGGGATCCCACGAGCAGTACTTC.

With respect to this clonotype: A read error may be the cause here, since a much bigger clone is one base away. The V gene is TRBV5-8, the J gene TRBJ2-1, with 8 bases identical to TRBD1. J gave up 12 bases and V 0 bases, and 8 bases lay outside the gene matches. This CDR3 contains 14 residues. Germline values: CDR1 SGHTS, CDR2 YDEGEE. CDR3 residues: CASSLAEQGGGQFF. The CDR3 region has the DNA TGTGCCAGCAGCTTGGCCGAACAGGGGGGAGGGCAGTTCTTC.

This clonotype was counted many times. The genes are TRBV5-8 and TRBJ2-5, with no clear D. Trimming took 0 bases from V and 4 from J, leaving 13 bases between them. This CDR3 spans 15 amino acids. Germline values: CDR1 SGHTS, CDR2 YDEGEE. CDR3 sequence: CASSLAGSTGETQYF. CDR3 bases: TGTGCCAGCAGCTTGGCTGGCAGTACGGGAGAGACCCAGTACTTC.

Ten or more counts support this clonotype. The V and J genes are TRBV5-4 and TRBJ2-1; maybe TRBD2 (5 bases). The germline V and J ends were trimmed by 2 bases and 4 bases, with 25 bases remaining between them. The length of the CDR3 is 19 residues. Germline-derived CDR1 and CDR2 are SGHNT and YYREEE (reference sequence). The DNA for the CDR3 is TGTGCCAGCAGCTTATGGCTTTCTGGAGGCCCCCCAGTATACAATGAGCAGTTCTTC. Translation: CASSLWLSGGPPVYNEQFF.

This chain uses TRBV20-1 with TRBJ1-1; D is unresolved. CDR1 and CDR2 (germline): DFQATT, SNEGSKA (reference sequence). This CDR3 has 16 residues. V gave up 6 bases and J gave up 3 bases, with 23 bases separating them. DNA for the CDR3: TGCAGTGCGCCCTCCCGCGCTTTCCGTCGGTACACTGAAGCTTTCTTT. Amino acids: CSAPSRAFRRYTEAFF.